This T cell receptor beta chain was sequenced for a study of T cells in women clearing cervical HPV infection. Study-wide points: Each sample's T-cell count was unknown, possibly confounding richness. CIN3+ cases had significantly higher TCR richness than controls; evenness did not differ. Effector/memory and HPV-specific T cells were not isolated, and association timing is unknown.

Prevalent HPV16 infections were excluded; only incident single HPV16 infections included. Assay: immunoSEQ multiplex PCR; the TCRdb copy retains only in-frame clones and omits some. The table lists about 35,000 clones, with less than 2% in the top ten. Germline CDR1 and CDR2: SQVTM and ANQGSEA. The CDR3 loop spans 13 amino acids. The V end was cut by 3 bases, the J end by 5 bases, with 13 bases between. Details on this clone: The antigen remains unidentified. The read is 3 residues too short to cover the CDR3 end, so that end is filled in from the germline J gene.

The sample consisted of blood buffy coat. This receptor was taken from a woman aged 18-69 years with a cervical HPV16 infection that either progressed to CIN3+ or cleared (not recorded which). This chain connects TRBV29-1 to TRBJ1-2, with D possibly matching TRBD1 (5 bases). Incomplete CDR3 DNA: TGCAGCGTTGACAGTCGGGGGTGGTATGGC. Its protein is CSVDSRGWYG. The full CDR3 protein is CSVDSRGWYGYTF.